These T cell receptor beta chains were read from a single sample in a study of blood T cell repertoires in COVID-19. Sequenced by immunoSEQ multiplex PCR; TCRdb stores in-frame clones only, minus some. The repertoire includes 300,000 to 400,000 clones, 87% of them detected once, and just under 6.5% sits in the top ten. What was sequenced was peripheral blood. These receptors all stem from a woman in her forties or fifties with COVID-19, enrolled during active disease. The CDR3 runs from the conserved cysteine through the conserved F or W. D genes are given only for firm matches. Clone size is shown for a subset of rows, as once, few, many or a class of expanded clone.

clone size	D gene	V gene	J gene	CDR3 protein	CDR3 DNA
.	.	TRBV3-1/TRBV3-2	TRBJ2-1	CASSQSTGVEQFF	TGTGCCAGCAGCCAATCCACGGGAGTTGAGCAGTTCTTC
.	.	TRBV6-6	TRBJ2-7	CASSPEGLSYEQYF	TGTGCCAGCAGCCCCGAAGGACTTTCATACGAGCAGTACTTC
.	TRBD2	TRBV30	TRBJ2-3	CAWSYRLAEKGTQYF	TGTGCCTGGAGTTACCGACTAGCAGAGAAGGGGACGCAGTATTTT
.	.	TRBV5-4	TRBJ2-4	CASSLDQKNIQYF	TGTGCCAGCAGCTTGGACCAGAAAAACATTCAGTACTTC
.	TRBD2	TRBV19	TRBJ2-2	CASSIGLAGGGTGELFF	TGTGCCAGTAGTATAGGACTAGCGGGAGGTGGAACCGGGGAGCTGTTTTTT
.	TRBD1	TRBV11-2	TRBJ1-2	CASSRLGQGYGYTF	TGTGCCAGCAGCCGATTGGGACAGGGCTATGGCTACACCTTC
.	.	TRBV5-4	TRBJ2-3	CASSIDQGPRTDTQYF	TGTGCCAGCAGCATCGACCAGGGGCCTCGCACAGATACGCAGTATTTT
.	TRBD1	TRBV7-9	TRBJ1-1	CASSLDPGQGHTEAFF	TGTGCCAGCAGCTTAGATCCGGGACAGGGGCACACTGAAGCTTTCTTT
once	.	TRBV18	TRBJ1-5	CASSPGGRGNQPQHF	TGTGCCAGCTCACCAGGAGGGCGAGGCAATCAGCCCCAGCATTTT
.	TRBD1	TRBV11-3	TRBJ1-6	CASKPRTGASNSPLHF	TGTGCCAGTAAACCCAGGACAGGGGCTTCCAATTCACCCCTCCACTTT
.	TRBD1	TRBV2	TRBJ2-7	CASSERGQGTYEQYF	TGTGCCAGCAGTGAACGAGGACAGGGGACATACGAGCAGTACTTC
.	TRBD2	TRBV10-3	TRBJ2-1	CAITGELAGPLNEQFF	TGTGCCATCACCGGAGAACTAGCGGGACCGCTCAATGAGCAGTTCTTC
.	.	TRBV6-2/TRBV6-3	TRBJ2-4	CASSFGGGSKNIQYF	TGTGCCAGCAGTTTTGGGGGGGGCTCCAAAAACATTCAGTACTTC
.	TRBD1	TRBV6-5	TRBJ2-7	CASNTYPGQGYEQYF	TGTGCCAGCAATACTTATCCGGGACAGGGCTACGAGCAGTACTTC
.	TRBD1	TRBV7-9	TRBJ1-6	CAGGTGDSPLHF	TGTGCCGGTGGGACAGGGGATTCACCCCTCCACTTT
.	.	TRBV19	TRBJ2-2	CASSMLIRGTGELFF	TGTGCCAGTAGTATGTTGATTAGGGGCACCGGGGAGCTGTTTTTT
.	.	TRBV30	TRBJ1-6	CAWGGQSSYNSPLHF	TGTGCCTGGGGGGGGCAGAGCTCCTATAATTCACCCCTCCACTTT
few	.	TRBV5-7	TRBJ1-5	CASSLPGGYHQPQHF	TGTGCCAGCAGCTTGCCCGGGGGTTATCATCAGCCCCAGCATTTT
.	.	TRBV7-2	TRBJ1-5	CASSAGQLSNQPQHF	TGTGCCAGCAGCGCAGGACAGCTTAGCAATCAGCCCCAGCATTTT
.	TRBD1	TRBV6-6	TRBJ2-7	CASRDRGRSLDEQYF	TGTGCCAGCAGGGACAGGGGAAGGTCCCTGGACGAGCAGTACTTC
.	TRBD1	TRBV12-3/TRBV12-4	TRBJ1-1	CASSLGQGVRAFF	TGTGCCAGCAGTTTAGGACAGGGGGTAAGAGCTTTCTTT
.	TRBD2	TRBV10-3	TRBJ2-3	CAISPGGGQYF	TGTGCCATCAGTCCGGGAGGGGGGCAGTATTTT
.	.	TRBV12-3/TRBV12-4	TRBJ1-5	CASTRSNQPQHF	TGTGCCAGCACCAGAAGCAATCAGCCCCAGCATTTT